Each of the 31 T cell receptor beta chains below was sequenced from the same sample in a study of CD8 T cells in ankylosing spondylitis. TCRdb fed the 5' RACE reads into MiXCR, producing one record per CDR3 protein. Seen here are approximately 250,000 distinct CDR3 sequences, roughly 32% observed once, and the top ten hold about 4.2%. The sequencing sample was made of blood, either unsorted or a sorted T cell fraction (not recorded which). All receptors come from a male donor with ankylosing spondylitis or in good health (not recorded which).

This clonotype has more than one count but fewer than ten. The CDR3 protein is CSASSGAGGAHNEQFF. In DNA, the CDR3 is TGCAGTGCTAGTAGCGGGGCAGGGGGCGCCCACAATGAGCAGTTCTTC. This chain connects TRBV20-1 to TRBJ2-1, with D perhaps given as TRBD1 or TRBD2 (8 bases each). Germline CDR1 DFQATT, CDR2 SNEGSKA (reference sequence). V was pared by 3 bases and J by 5 bases, with 20 bases between. The CDR3 consists of 16 residues.

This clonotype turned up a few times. This CDR3 is CASSGREGTLDTQYF. The CDR3 DNA reads TGTGCCAGCAGCGGTAGGGAGGGGACATTGGATACGCAGTATTTT. This chain joins TRBV9 and TRBJ2-3; perhaps TRBD2 as D (7 bases). V was clipped by 3 bases and J by 6 bases, with 17 bases between them. The germline V gene encodes CDR1 SGDLS and CDR2 YYNGEE. The CDR3 has 15 amino acids.

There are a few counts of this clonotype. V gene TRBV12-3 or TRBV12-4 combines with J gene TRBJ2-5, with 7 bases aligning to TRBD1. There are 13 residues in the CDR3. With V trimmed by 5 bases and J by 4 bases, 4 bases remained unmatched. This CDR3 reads CASSRDSTETQYF. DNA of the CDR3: TGTGCCAGCAGTCGGGACAGTACAGAGACCCAGTACTTC.

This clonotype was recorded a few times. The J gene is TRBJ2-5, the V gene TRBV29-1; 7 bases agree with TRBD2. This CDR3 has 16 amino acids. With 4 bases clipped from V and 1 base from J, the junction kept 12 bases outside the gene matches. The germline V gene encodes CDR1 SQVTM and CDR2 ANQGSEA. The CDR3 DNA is TGCAGCGTTGTCCCCAAACGAGCGGGGATCCAAGAGACCCAGTACTTC. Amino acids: CSVVPKRAGIQETQYF.

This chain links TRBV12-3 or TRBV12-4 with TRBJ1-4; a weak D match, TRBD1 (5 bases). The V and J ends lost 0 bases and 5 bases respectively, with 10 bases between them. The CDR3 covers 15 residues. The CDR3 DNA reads TGTGCCAGCAGTTTAGCGGGGGAAGCGAATGAAAAACTGTTTTTT. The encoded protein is CASSLAGEANEKLFF.

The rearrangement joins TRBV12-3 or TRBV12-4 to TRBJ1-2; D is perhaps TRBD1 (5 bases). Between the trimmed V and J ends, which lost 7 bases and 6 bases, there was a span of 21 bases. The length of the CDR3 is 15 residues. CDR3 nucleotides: TGTGCCAGCACCGGGAGCGGGGGAGGGCTGGATGGCTACACCTTC. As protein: CASTGSGGGLDGYTF.

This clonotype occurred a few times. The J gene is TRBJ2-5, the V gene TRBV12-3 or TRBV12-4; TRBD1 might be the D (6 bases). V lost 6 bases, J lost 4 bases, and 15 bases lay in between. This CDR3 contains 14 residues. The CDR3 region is CASRSSGAGETQYF. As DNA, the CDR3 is TGTGCCAGCAGGTCTTCAGGGGCGGGAGAGACCCAGTACTTC.

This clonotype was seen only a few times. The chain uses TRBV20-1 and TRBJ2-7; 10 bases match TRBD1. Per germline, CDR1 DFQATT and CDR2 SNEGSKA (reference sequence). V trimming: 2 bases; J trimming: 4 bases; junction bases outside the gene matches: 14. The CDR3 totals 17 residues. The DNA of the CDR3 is TGCAGTGCTAGACCTATACCGGGACAGGGGTTATTTTACGAGCAGTACTTC. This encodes CSARPIPGQGLFYEQYF.

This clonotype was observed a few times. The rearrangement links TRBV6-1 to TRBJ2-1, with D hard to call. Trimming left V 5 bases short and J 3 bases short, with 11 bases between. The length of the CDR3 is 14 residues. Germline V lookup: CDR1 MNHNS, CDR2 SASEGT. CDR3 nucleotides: TGTGCCAGCAGTCCCCTTCTCAGCTACAATGAGCAGTTCTTC. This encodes CASSPLLSYNEQFF.

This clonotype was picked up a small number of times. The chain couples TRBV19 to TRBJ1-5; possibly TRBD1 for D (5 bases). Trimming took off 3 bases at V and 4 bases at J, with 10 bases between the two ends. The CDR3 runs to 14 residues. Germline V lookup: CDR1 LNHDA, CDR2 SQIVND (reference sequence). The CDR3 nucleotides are TGTGCCAGTAGTATGGGGGTGGAAAATCAGCCCCAGCATTTT. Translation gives CASSMGVENQPQHF.

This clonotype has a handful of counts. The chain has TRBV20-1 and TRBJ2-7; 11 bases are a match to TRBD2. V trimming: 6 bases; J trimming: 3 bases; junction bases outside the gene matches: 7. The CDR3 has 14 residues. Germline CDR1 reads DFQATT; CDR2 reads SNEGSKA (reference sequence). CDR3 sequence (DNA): TGCAGTGCGTTCGAGGGGACTAGCGGCTACGAGCAGTACTTC. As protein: CSAFEGTSGYEQYF.

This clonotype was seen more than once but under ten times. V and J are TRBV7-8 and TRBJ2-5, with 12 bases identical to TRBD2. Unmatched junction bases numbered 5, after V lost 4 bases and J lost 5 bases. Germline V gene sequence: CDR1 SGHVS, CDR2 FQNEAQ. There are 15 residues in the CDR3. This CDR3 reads CASSYGLAGYETQYF. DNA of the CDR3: TGTGCCAGCAGCTACGGACTAGCGGGGTATGAGACCCAGTACTTC.

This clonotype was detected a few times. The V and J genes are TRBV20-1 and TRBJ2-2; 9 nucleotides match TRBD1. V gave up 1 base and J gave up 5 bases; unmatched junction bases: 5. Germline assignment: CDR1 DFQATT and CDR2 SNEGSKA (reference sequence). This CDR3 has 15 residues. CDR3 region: CSARAGTGITGELFF. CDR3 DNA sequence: TGCAGTGCTAGAGCCGGGACAGGGATAACCGGGGAGCTGTTTTTT.

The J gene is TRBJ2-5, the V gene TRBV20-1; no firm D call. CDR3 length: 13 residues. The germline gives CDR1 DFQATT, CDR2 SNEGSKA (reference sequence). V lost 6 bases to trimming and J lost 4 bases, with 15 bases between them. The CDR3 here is CSAGAGRRETQYF. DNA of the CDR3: TGCAGTGCCGGTGCCGGCCGCCGAGAGACCCAGTACTTC.

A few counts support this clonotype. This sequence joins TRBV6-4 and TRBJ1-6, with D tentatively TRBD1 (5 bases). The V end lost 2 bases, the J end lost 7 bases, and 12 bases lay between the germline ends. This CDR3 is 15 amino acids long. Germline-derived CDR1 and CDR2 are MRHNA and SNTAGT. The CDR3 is CASSDRGIENSPLHF. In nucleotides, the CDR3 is TGTGCCAGCAGTGACAGGGGCATTGAGAATTCACCCCTCCACTTT.

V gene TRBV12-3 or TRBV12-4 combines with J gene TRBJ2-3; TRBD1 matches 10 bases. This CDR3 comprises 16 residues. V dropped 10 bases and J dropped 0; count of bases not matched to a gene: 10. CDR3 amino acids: CATSPGTGASTDTQYF. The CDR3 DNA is TGTGCCACCTCCCCGGGGACAGGGGCCAGCACAGATACGCAGTATTTT.

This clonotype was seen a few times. The CDR3 here is CSAPGQGYGYTF. The CDR3 bases are TGCAGTGCCCCTGGACAGGGCTATGGCTACACCTTC. The chain joins TRBV20-1 to TRBJ1-2, with TRBD1 matching 8 bases. Germline CDR1 is DFQATT and CDR2 is SNEGSKA (reference sequence). The CDR3 runs 12 residues. The junction had 4 bases not matched to a gene; V was cut back by 6 bases and J by 4 bases.

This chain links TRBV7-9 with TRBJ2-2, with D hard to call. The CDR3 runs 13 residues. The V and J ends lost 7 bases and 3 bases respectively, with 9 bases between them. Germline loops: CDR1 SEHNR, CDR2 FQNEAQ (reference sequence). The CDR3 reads CASTITYTGELFF. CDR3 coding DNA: TGTGCCAGCACGATAACGTACACCGGGGAGCTGTTTTTT.

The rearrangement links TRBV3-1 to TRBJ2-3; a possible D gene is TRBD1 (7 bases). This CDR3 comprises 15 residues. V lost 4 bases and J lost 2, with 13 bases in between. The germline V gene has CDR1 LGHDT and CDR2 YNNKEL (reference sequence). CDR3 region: CASSPQGGYTDTQYF. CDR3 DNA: TGTGCCAGCAGCCCTCAGGGGGGATACACAGATACGCAGTATTTT.

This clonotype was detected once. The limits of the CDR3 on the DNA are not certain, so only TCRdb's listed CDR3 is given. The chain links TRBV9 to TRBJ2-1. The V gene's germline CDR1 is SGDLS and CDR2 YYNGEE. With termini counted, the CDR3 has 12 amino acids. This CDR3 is CASSTSHNEQFF.

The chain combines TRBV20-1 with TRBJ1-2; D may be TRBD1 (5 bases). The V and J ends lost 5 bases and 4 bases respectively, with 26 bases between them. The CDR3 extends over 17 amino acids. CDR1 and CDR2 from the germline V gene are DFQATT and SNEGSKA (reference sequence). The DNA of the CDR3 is TGCAGTGCTCCTGTCGGGGGTGGGGCGGGCAGAGTCTATGGCTACACCTTC. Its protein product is CSAPVGGGAGRVYGYTF.

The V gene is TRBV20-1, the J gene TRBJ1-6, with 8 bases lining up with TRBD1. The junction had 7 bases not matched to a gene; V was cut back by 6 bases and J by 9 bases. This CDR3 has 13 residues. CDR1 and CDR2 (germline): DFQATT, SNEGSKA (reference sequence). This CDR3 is CSAPGQALSPLHF. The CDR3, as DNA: TGCAGTGCCCCGGGACAGGCTCTTTCACCCCTCCACTTT.

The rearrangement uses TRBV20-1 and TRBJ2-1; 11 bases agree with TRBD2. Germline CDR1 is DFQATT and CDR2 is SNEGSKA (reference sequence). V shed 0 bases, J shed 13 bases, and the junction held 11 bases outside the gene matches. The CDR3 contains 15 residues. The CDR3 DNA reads TGCAGTGCTAGAGATGGGCTAGCGGGGGGCAGGGTACAGTTCTTC. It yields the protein CSARDGLAGGRVQFF.

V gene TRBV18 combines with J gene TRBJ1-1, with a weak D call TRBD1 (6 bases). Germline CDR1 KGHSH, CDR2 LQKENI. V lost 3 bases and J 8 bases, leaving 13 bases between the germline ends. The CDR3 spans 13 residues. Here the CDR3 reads CASSPGAGREAFF. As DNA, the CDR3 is TGTGCCAGCTCACCGGGGGCAGGGAGGGAAGCTTTCTTT.

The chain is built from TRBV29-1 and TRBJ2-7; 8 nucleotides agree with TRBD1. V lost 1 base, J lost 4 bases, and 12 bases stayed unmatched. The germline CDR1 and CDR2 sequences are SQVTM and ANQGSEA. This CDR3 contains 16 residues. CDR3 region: CSVEGDRTGIVYEQYF. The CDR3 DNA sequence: TGCAGCGTTGAAGGGGACCGGACAGGGATTGTGTACGAGCAGTACTTC.

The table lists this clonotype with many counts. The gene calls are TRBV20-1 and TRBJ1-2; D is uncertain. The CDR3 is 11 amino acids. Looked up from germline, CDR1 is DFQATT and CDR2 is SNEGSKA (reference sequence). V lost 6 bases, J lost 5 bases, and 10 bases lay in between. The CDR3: CSARVGYGYTF. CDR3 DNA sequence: TGCAGTGCAAGGGTAGGGTATGGCTACACCTTC.

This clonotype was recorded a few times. CDR3 sequence (DNA): TGTGCCATCAGTGACTCGGACAGGGTACAAGAGACCCAGTACTTC. Encoded protein: CAISDSDRVQETQYF. V gene TRBV10-3 combines with J gene TRBJ2-5; 8 bases are shared with TRBD1. Germline CDR1 and CDR2: ENHRY and SYGVKD. CDR3 length: 15 residues. The V and J ends lost 3 bases and 2 bases, in that order; junction bases with no gene match: 5.

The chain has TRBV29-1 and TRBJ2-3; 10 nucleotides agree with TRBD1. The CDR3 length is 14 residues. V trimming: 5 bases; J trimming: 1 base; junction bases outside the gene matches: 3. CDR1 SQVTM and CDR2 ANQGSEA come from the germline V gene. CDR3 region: CSVTGQGGTDTQYF. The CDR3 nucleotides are TGCAGCGTTACAGGACAGGGGGGCACAGATACGCAGTATTTT.

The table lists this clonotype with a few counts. As DNA, the CDR3 is TGCAGCGTCCCTCAGGGGTACAATGAGCAGTTCTTC. Encoded protein: CSVPQGYNEQFF. The chain recombines TRBV29-1 with TRBJ2-1; maybe TRBD1 (6 bases). CDR1 and CDR2 (germline): SQVTM, ANQGSEA. Deletions cut 6 bases from V and 4 bases from J, with 10 bases between. The CDR3 has 12 residues.

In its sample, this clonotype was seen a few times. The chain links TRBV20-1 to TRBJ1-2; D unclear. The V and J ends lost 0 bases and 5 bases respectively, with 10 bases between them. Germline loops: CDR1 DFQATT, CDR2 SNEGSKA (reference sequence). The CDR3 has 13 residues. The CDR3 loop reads CSARDRLAYGYTF. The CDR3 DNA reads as TGCAGTGCTAGAGACAGGTTGGCGTATGGCTACACCTTC.

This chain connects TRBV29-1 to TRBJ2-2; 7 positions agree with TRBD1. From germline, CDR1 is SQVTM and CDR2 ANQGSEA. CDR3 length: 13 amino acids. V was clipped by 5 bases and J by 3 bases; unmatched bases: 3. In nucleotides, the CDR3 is TGCAGCGTTCTAGGGACAGACACCGGGGAGCTGTTTTTT. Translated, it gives CSVLGTDTGELFF.